This T cell receptor (beta chain) was recorded in a study of blood T cell repertoires in COVID-19. Background on the study: Samples came from the United States, Italy and Spain, spanning acute and convalescent COVID-19. T cells, B-cell-depleted T cells, or PBMCs provided the cDNA or gDNA that served as material.

The authors' processing: By means of reference gene primer amplification, nucleated cell counts were estimated. Here immunoSEQ multiplex PCR was the method, and the copy in TCRdb shows in-frame clones only, minus some. V, J and clone size were drawn from that table, and D and trimming were deduced from the DNA. The table lists fewer than 400,000 clones, around 86% of them singletons. Germline V lookup: CDR1 MNHNS, CDR2 SASEGT. The CDR3 runs to 14 residues. The ends lost 3 bases at V and 5 bases at J; junction bases unmatched: 5. This chain joins TRBV6-1 and TRBJ2-3; 7 nucleotides line up with TRBD2. The receptor comes from a human donor in a cohort sampled during active COVID-19. The material sequenced was peripheral blood. The CDR3, as DNA: TGTGCCAGCAGTGATTGGTCGGGGGGAGATACGCAGTATTTT. It yields the protein CASSDWSGGDTQYF.